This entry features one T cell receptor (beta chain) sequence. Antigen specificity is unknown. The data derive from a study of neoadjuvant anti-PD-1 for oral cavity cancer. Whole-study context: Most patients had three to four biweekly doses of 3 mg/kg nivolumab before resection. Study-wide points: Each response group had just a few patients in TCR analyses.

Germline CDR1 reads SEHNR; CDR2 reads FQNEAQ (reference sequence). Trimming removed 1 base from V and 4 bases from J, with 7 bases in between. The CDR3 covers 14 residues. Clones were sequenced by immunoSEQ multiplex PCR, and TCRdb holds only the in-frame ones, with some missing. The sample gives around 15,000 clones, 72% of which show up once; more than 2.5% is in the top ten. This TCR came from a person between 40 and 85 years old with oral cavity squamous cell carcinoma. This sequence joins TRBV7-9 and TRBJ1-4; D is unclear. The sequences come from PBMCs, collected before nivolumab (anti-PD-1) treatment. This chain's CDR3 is CASSLVGSNEKLFF. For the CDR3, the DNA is TGTGCCAGCAGCTTAGTCGGGAGTAATGAAAAACTGTTTTTT.